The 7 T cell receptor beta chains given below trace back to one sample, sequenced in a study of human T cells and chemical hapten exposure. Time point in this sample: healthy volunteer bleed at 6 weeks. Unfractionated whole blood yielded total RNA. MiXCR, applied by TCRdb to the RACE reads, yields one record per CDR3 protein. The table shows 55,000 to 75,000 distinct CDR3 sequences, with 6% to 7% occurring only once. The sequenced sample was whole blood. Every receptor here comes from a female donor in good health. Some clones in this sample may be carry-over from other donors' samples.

The CDR3 nucleotides are TGTGCCAGCAGCTTAACAGGGGGCAATGAGCAGTTCTTC. Translation gives CASSLTGGNEQFF. V usage is TRBV5-4 and J usage is TRBJ2-1; TRBD1 matches at 8 bases. The V and J ends lost 2 bases and 6 bases, in that order; junction bases with no gene match: 1. The CDR3 runs 13 residues. Germline assignment: CDR1 SGHNT and CDR2 YYREEE (reference sequence).

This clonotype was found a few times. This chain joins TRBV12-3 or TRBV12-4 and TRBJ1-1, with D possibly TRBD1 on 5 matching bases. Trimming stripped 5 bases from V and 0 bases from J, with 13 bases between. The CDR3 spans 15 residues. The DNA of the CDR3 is TGTGCCAGCAGTCCCATGGGGGGAATGAACACTGAAGCTTTCTTT. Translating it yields CASSPMGGMNTEAFF.

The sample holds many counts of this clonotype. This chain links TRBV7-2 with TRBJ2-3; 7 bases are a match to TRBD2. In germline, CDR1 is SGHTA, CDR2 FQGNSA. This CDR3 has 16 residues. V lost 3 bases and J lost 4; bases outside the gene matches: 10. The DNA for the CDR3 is TGTGCCAGCAGCTTTCCCCCCCCGGGGGGTGCAGATACGCAGTATTTT. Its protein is CASSFPPPGGADTQYF.

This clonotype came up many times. CDR3 DNA: TGTGCCAGCAGTGTGGAGGGGGACGGGGCCAACGTCCTGACTTTC. Encoded protein: CASSVEGDGANVLTF. The chain employs TRBV6-4 and TRBJ2-6; D may be TRBD1 or TRBD2 (6 bases each). The length of the CDR3 is 15 residues. Trimming took off 4 bases at V and 4 bases at J, with 11 bases between the two ends. Germline V CDR1 and CDR2: MRHNA, SNTAGT.

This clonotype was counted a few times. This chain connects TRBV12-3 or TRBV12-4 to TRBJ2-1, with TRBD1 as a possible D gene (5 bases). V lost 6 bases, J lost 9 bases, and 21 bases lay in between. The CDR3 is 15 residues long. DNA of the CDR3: TGTGCCAGCAGATACGACCGCAGGGTTTTAGGTGAGCAGTTCTTC. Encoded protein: CASRYDRRVLGEQFF.

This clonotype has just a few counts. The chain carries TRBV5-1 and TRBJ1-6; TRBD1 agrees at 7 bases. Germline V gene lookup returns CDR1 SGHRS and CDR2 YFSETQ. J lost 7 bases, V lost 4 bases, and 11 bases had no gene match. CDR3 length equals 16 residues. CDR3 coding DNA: TGCGCCAGCAGCCCCACTCGACAGGGACCCAATTCACCCCTCCACTTT. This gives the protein CASSPTRQGPNSPLHF.

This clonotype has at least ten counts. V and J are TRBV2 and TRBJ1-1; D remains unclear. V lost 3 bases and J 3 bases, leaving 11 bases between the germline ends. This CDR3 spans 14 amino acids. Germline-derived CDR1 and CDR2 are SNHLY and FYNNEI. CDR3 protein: CASSEVVGDTEAFF. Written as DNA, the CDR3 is TGTGCCAGCAGTGAGGTCGTCGGAGACACTGAAGCTTTCTTT.